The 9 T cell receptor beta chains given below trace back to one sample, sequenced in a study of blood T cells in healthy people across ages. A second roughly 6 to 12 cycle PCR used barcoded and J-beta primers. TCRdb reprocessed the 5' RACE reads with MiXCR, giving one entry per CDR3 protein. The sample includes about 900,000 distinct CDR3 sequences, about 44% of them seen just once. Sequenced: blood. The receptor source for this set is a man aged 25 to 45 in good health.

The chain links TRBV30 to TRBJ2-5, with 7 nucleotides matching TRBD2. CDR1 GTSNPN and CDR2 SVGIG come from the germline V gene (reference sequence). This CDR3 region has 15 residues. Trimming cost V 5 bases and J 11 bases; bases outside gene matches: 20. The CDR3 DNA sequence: TGTGCCTGGGTGCCCCTAGCGGAAGAATACAATAAGCAGTACTTC. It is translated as CAWVPLAEEYNKQYF.

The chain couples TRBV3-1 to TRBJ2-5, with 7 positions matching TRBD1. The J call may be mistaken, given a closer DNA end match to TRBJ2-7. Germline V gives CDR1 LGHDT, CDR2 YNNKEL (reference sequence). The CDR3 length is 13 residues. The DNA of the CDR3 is TGTGCCAGCAGCCAACCAGACAGGGTCGAGCAGTACTTC. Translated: CASSQPDRVEQYF.

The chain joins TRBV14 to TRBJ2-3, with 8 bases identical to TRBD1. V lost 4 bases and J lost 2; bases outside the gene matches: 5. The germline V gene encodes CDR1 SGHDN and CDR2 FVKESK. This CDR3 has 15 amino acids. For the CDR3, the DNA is TGTGCCAGCAGCCCTTGGACAGGGACCACAGATACGCAGTATTTT. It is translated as CASSPWTGTTDTQYF.

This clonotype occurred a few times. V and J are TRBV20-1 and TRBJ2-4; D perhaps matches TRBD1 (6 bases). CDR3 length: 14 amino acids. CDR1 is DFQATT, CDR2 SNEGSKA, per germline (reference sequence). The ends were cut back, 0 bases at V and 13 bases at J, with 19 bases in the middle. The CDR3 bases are TGCAGTGCTAGAGATCGGCAGGGGAGCTTAGAGCAGTACTTC. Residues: CSARDRQGSLEQYF.

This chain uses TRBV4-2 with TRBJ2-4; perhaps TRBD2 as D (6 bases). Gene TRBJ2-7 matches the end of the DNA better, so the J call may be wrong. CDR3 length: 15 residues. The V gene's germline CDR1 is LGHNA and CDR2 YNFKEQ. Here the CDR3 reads CASSLGTLGGDEQYF. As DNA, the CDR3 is TGTGCCAGCAGCCTCGGGACCTTGGGGGGTGACGAGCAGTACTTC.

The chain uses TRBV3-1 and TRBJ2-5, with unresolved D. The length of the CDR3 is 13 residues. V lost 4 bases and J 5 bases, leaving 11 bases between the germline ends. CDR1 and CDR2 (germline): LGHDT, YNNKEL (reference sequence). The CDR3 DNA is TGTGCCAGCAGCCGGGTCTCCTGGGAGACCCAGTACTTC. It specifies CASSRVSWETQYF.

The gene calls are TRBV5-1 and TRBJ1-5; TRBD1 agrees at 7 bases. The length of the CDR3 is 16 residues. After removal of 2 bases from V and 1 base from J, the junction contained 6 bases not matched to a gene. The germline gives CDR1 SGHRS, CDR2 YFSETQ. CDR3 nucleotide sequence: TGCGCCAGCAGCTTAATGCCAGGGGGGAGCAATCAGCCCCAGCATTTT. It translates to CASSLMPGGSNQPQHF.

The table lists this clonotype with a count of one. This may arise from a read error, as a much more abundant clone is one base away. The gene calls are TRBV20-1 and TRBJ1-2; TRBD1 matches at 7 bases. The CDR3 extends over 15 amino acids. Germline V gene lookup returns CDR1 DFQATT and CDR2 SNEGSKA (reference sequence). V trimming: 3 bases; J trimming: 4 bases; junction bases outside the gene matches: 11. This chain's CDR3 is CSARETGTAVYGYTF. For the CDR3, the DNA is TGCAGTGCTAGGGAAACCGGGACAGCCGTCTATGGCTACACCTTC.

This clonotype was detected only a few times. The chain's CDR3 is CASRRVQSNQPQHF. The CDR3 coding sequence is TGTGCCAGCAGGCGGGTACAGAGCAATCAGCCCCAGCATTTT. The chain joins TRBV2 to TRBJ1-5; D is ambiguous. From germline, CDR1 is SNHLY and CDR2 FYNNEI. The CDR3 extends over 14 amino acids. Between the trimmed V and J ends, which lost 6 bases and 1 base, there was a span of 10 bases.